This T cell receptor beta chain was recorded in a study of cytomegalovirus exposure and HLA in healthy donors. A note on this clone: Antigen specificity is unknown.

The V segment lost 0 bases and the J segment 6 bases; nucleotides outside the gene matches: 8. CDR1 is SGDLS, CDR2 YYNGEE, per germline. The CDR3 runs 15 residues. With 60 Vbeta and 13 Jbeta primers, the PCR was carried out. Original handling: Later, tens of millions of unique TCR beta chains were counted in an analysis, and roughly 10 million of them were shared. Data came from immunoSEQ multiplex PCR; TCRdb stores just in-frame clones and leaves some out. That table gives V, J and clone size, and the DNA gave D and trimming. This sample has around 250,000 clones; approximately 82% occur once, and the top ten carry about 8%. Findings of the study overall: The authors enumerated under 200 TCR beta chains as linked to cytomegalovirus. A later analysis linked a missense variant in DCLRE1C to the trimming of TCR beta V and J genes.

This TCR was recovered from a woman aged 55-69 years in good health and CMV-seropositive. This chain joins TRBV9 and TRBJ2-7; 8 bases are a match to TRBD2. The sample consisted of PBMCs. In DNA form, the CDR3 reads TGTGCCAGCAGCGTAGCTTCAGCGGGAGTTGGCGAGCAGTACTTC. It translates to CASSVASAGVGEQYF.